The 30 T cell receptor beta chains listed next were all sequenced from one sample in a study of chemoradiotherapy in HPV16-positive cancers. TCRdb's table, derived via immunoSEQ multiplex PCR, lists solely in-frame clones and lacks some. The sample lists 5,500 to 6,000 clones, more than 65% occurring once. Sample: tumor tissue, taken from a patient who underwent chemoradiotherapy. Receptors originate from a human donor with HPV-associated anogenital cancer.

CDR3 loop: CASSQTGGDTEAFF. The CDR3, as DNA: TGTGCCAGCAGCCAAACGGGGGGTGACACTGAAGCTTTCTTT. V usage is TRBV5-5 and J usage is TRBJ1-1; possible D gene TRBD1, 5 bases. V lost 4 bases and J 3 bases, leaving 13 bases between the germline ends. The V gene's germline CDR1 is SGHKS and CDR2 YYEKEE (reference sequence). The CDR3 runs 14 residues.

The CDR3 reads CAISEPGTDFQETQYF. The CDR3 region has the DNA TGTGCCATCAGTGAGCCAGGGACAGACTTCCAAGAGACCCAGTACTTC. This rearrangement joins TRBV10-3 to TRBJ2-5; 7 nucleotides match TRBD1. The CDR3 totals 16 residues. Looked up from germline, CDR1 is ENHRY and CDR2 is SYGVKD. Trimming took 2 bases from V and 1 from J; bases not matched to a gene: 7.

The rearrangement joins TRBV18 to TRBJ2-5; 14 bases align to TRBD2. Germline V CDR1 and CDR2: KGHSH, LQKENI. V lost 5 bases, J lost 1 base, and 9 bases stayed unmatched. The CDR3 is 18 amino acids. Written as DNA, the CDR3 is TGTGCCAGCTCAAAACGGACTAGCGGGGGGCCTTTCCAAGAGACCCAGTACTTC. Protein product: CASSKRTSGGPFQETQYF.

The chain uses TRBV9 and TRBJ1-3; a possible D gene is TRBD1 (6 bases). V dropped 0 bases and J dropped 3 bases, with 16 bases sitting between them. The CDR3 runs 17 residues. Germline assignment: CDR1 SGDLS and CDR2 YYNGEE. The CDR3 nucleotides are TGTGCCAGCAGCGTAGGGATCAGGGGAGAGGGTGGAAACACCATATATTTT. Its translation is CASSVGIRGEGGNTIYF.

J is TRBJ2-5 and V is TRBV9; D might be TRBD2 (5 bases). Trimming shortened V by 4 bases and J by 4 bases, and 11 bases separated the two germline ends. The length of the CDR3 is 13 residues. CDR1 and CDR2 from the germline V gene are SGDLS and YYNGEE. Written as DNA, the CDR3 is TGTGCCAGCAGCTCGGGATTATTAGAGACCCAGTACTTC. This encodes CASSSGLLETQYF.

The chain has TRBV11-1 and TRBJ2-7; D gene ambiguous. Germline-derived CDR1 and CDR2 are SGHAT and FQDESV (reference sequence). V shed 5 bases and J shed 5 bases, with 7 bases lying between them. The CDR3 totals 11 residues. CDR3 residues: CASSRGHEQYF. The CDR3 nucleotides are TGTGCCAGCAGCCGCGGACACGAGCAGTACTTC.

V gene TRBV9 combines with J gene TRBJ2-3, with D perhaps matching TRBD1 (6 bases). There are 15 residues in the CDR3. With 3 bases removed from V and 1 base from J, the gap between germline ends came to 12 bases. The germline CDR1 and CDR2 sequences are SGDLS and YYNGEE. DNA for the CDR3: TGTGCCAGCAGCGAACAGGGAGAGGGCACAGATACGCAGTATTTT. It codes for CASSEQGEGTDTQYF.

CDR3 region: CASSESSGGARETQYF. Here the CDR3 DNA reads TGTGCCAGCAGTGAAAGTAGCGGGGGGGCACGGGAGACCCAGTACTTC. The chain combines TRBV2 with TRBJ2-5; TRBD2 agrees at 11 bases. The germline CDR1 and CDR2 sequences are SNHLY and FYNNEI. Losses at the gene ends were 2 bases for V and 5 bases for J; bases not matched to a gene: 7. The CDR3 has 16 residues.

The chain has TRBV2 and TRBJ1-1; D is unresolved. Per germline, CDR1 SNHLY and CDR2 FYNNEI. The length of the CDR3 is 14 residues. Trimming pared 4 bases from V and 0 bases from J, leaving 9 bases between. As DNA, the CDR3 is TGTGCCAGCAGTGGAGATAAAATGAACACTGAAGCTTTCTTT. It translates to CASSGDKMNTEAFF.

V is TRBV28 and J is TRBJ2-7; tentatively, D is TRBD2 (7 bases). Deletions cut 5 bases from V and 4 bases from J, with 18 bases between. Germline V gene sequence: CDR1 MDHEN, CDR2 SYDVKM. The CDR3 has 15 residues. CDR3: CASSEEGGGKYEQYF. The CDR3 DNA follows: TGTGCCAGCAGTGAAGAGGGCGGGGGCAAATACGAGCAGTACTTC.

The chain recombines TRBV18 with TRBJ1-3; 10 bases are shared with TRBD1. After removal of 3 bases from V and 0 bases from J, the junction contained 5 bases not matched to a gene. Germline lookup yields CDR1 KGHSH and CDR2 LQKENI. This CDR3 region has 17 residues. Here the CDR3 reads CASSPRDRGVSGNTIYF. CDR3 DNA sequence: TGTGCCAGCTCACCCCGGGACAGGGGAGTCTCTGGAAACACCATATATTTT.

The chain combines TRBV27 with TRBJ1-1, with TRBD1 matching over 7 bases. Germline CDR1 is MNHEY and CDR2 is SMNVEV (reference sequence). The J segment lost 11 bases and the V segment lost 2 bases, leaving 11 bases of the junction unmatched. The CDR3 totals 14 residues. The CDR3 nucleotides are TGTGCCAGCAGTTTAGAGCGGGAGGGGGCAGGGGCTTTCTTT. Amino acids: CASSLEREGAGAFF.

This chain connects TRBV5-1 to TRBJ2-3; D is possibly TRBD1 (6 bases). Germline V gene sequence: CDR1 SGHRS, CDR2 YFSETQ. CDR3 length equals 18 residues. V was cut by 4 bases and J by 1 base, with 22 bases left in between. CDR3 residues: CASSRLAPGGRGTDTQYF. Here the CDR3 DNA reads TGCGCCAGCAGCCGACTCGCACCTGGGGGCAGAGGCACAGATACGCAGTATTTT. The variable domain in full, with the rest retrieved from reference TRBV5-1 and TRBJ2-3, is KAGVTQTPRYLIKTRGQQVTLSCSPISGHRSVSWYQQTPGQGLQFLFEYFSETQRNKGNFPGRFSGRQFSNSRSEMNVSTLELGDSALYLCASSRLAPGGRGTDTQYFGPGTRLTVL.

The rearrangement joins TRBV2 to TRBJ2-5; TRBD1 is a possible D gene (6 bases). Near its end, the DNA agrees better with TRBJ2-7, so the J call may be wrong. CDR3 length: 13 residues. Germline V gene data show CDR1 as SNHLY and CDR2 as FYNNEI. The CDR3 DNA is TGTGCCGGAACGACGGGACAATCCTACGAGCAGTACTTC. Translating gives CAGTTGQSYEQYF.

The rearrangement links TRBV5-4 to TRBJ2-5; 11 bases map to TRBD2. The junction had 2 bases not matched to a gene; V was cut back by 0 bases and J by 7 bases. This CDR3 comprises 14 residues. Germline V gene lookup returns CDR1 SGHNT and CDR2 YYREEE (reference sequence). This CDR3 reads CASSLGGTSGTQYF. The DNA for the CDR3 is TGTGCCAGCAGCTTGGGTGGGACTAGCGGGACCCAGTACTTC.

This chain joins TRBV28 and TRBJ2-1; D assignment may be TRBD1 or TRBD2 (5 bases each). V was pared by 6 bases and J by 6 bases, with 15 bases between. CDR3 length: 14 residues. The germline CDR1 and CDR2 sequences are MDHEN and SYDVKM. The CDR3 sequence is CASSTGTDRNEQFF. The CDR3 DNA reads as TGTGCCAGCAGCACCGGGACGGACCGCAATGAGCAGTTCTTC. The entire variable domain, with the rest obtained from reference TRBV28 and TRBJ2-1, is as follows: DVKVTQSSRYLVKRTGEKVFLECVQDMDHENMFWYRQDPGLGLRLIYFSYDVKMKEKGDIPEGYSVSREKKERFSLILESASTNQTSMYLCASSTGTDRNEQFFGPGTRLTVL.

The chain carries TRBV15 and TRBJ2-2; TRBD1 or TRBD2 may be the D gene (5 bases each). CDR1 LNHNV and CDR2 YYDKDF come from the germline V gene (reference sequence). The length of the CDR3 is 14 residues. The ends were cut back, 1 base at V and 7 bases at J, with 10 bases in the middle. For the CDR3, the DNA is TGTGCCACCAGCAGAGGGGGGAGCGGCGGGGAGCTGTTTTTT. It is translated as CATSRGGSGGELFF.

This clone was seen just once. The CDR3 loop reads CASSRWGYGYTF. CDR3 DNA: TGTGCCAGTAGTCGATGGGGGTATGGCTACACCTTC. The rearrangement joins TRBV19 to TRBJ1-2; D is possibly TRBD1 (5 bases). Germline V gene data show CDR1 as LNHDA and CDR2 as SQIVND (reference sequence). CDR3 size: 12 residues. Trimming removed 5 bases at V and 5 bases at J, with 9 bases between.

This clone was seen only once. V and J are TRBV7-3 and TRBJ1-1; D not resolved. The CDR3 consists of 14 residues. Deletions cut 4 bases from V and 1 base from J, with 10 bases between. Germline V CDR1 and CDR2: SGHTA, FQGTGA. CDR3 protein: CASSSSPGNTEAFF. CDR3 DNA sequence: TGTGCCAGCAGCTCCTCCCCAGGGAACACTGAAGCTTTCTTT.

The rearrangement joins TRBV18 to TRBJ2-5; 11 bases align to TRBD2. J was trimmed by 1 base and V by 6 bases; bases with no gene match: 4. The CDR3 is 15 residues long. Germline V gene data show CDR1 as KGHSH and CDR2 as LQKENI. In DNA form, the CDR3 reads TGTGCCAGCTCGCGACTAGCGGGAACCCAAGAGACCCAGTACTTC. Encoded protein: CASSRLAGTQETQYF.

This chain uses TRBV9 with TRBJ1-3, with 11 bases that match TRBD1. J lost 0 bases, V lost 4 bases, and 3 bases had no gene match. Germline V gene lookup returns CDR1 SGDLS and CDR2 YYNGEE. The CDR3 consists of 16 residues. CDR3 protein: CASSLGTGGSGNTIYF. The CDR3 DNA is TGTGCCAGCAGCTTGGGGACAGGGGGCTCTGGAAACACCATATATTTT.

The chain employs TRBV7-2 and TRBJ2-1, with D tentatively TRBD2 (5 bases). The germline CDR1 and CDR2 sequences are SGHTA and FQGNSA. There are 15 residues in the CDR3. The germline V and J ends were trimmed by 5 bases and 6 bases, with 17 bases remaining between them. This CDR3 reads CASSPVGGGGNEQFF. CDR3 sequence (DNA): TGTGCCAGCAGCCCCGTCGGTGGAGGCGGCAATGAGCAGTTCTTC.

V is TRBV2 and J is TRBJ1-6; possible D gene TRBD1, 5 bases. Trimming pared 3 bases from V and 8 bases from J, leaving 14 bases between. CDR1 and CDR2 from the germline V gene are SNHLY and FYNNEI. CDR3 length equals 15 residues. CDR3 coding DNA: TGTGCCAGCAGTGAGAGCGCGGGACCATATTCACCCCTCCACTTT. This translates into CASSESAGPYSPLHF.

This clone was observed a few times. The rearrangement uses TRBV5-1 and TRBJ1-6; D is perhaps TRBD1 (6 bases). V dropped 6 bases and J dropped 7 bases, with 17 bases sitting between them. The CDR3 is 15 amino acids. Germline CDR1 SGHRS, CDR2 YFSETQ. The CDR3 region is CASNSGQIMNSPLHF. CDR3 nucleotides: TGCGCCAGCAACTCAGGACAGATTATGAATTCACCCCTCCACTTT. The whole variable domain, filled in from reference TRBV5-1 and TRBJ1-6, reads KAGVTQTPRYLIKTRGQQVTLSCSPISGHRSVSWYQQTPGQGLQFLFEYFSETQRNKGNFPGRFSGRQFSNSRSEMNVSTLELGDSALYLCASNSGQIMNSPLHFGNGTRLTVT.

This rearrangement joins TRBV30 to TRBJ1-3; possibly TRBD1 for D (6 bases). Germline assignment: CDR1 GTSNPN and CDR2 SVGIG (reference sequence). This CDR3 region has 13 residues. V was cut by 3 bases and J by 4 bases, with 10 bases left in between. This CDR3 is CAWRGGRGNTIYF. DNA for the CDR3: TGTGCCTGGAGAGGGGGGCGAGGAAACACCATATATTTT.

CDR3 in DNA: TGTGCCAGCAGCCCCGTTGAGAGACCTAACTATGGCTACACCTTC. Translated, it gives CASSPVERPNYGYTF. The genes are TRBV6-5 and TRBJ1-2; D gene uncertain. The CDR3 length is 15 residues. The V and J ends lost 6 bases and 0 bases respectively, with 14 bases between them. CDR1 MNHEY and CDR2 SVGAGI come from the germline V gene.

The V and J genes are TRBV7-2 and TRBJ2-2; 10 positions match TRBD2. This CDR3 comprises 16 residues. V was clipped by 4 bases and J by 5 bases; unmatched bases: 7. From germline, CDR1 is SGHTA and CDR2 FQGNSA. CDR3 sequence reads: CASSSRASGGTGELFF. The CDR3 DNA reads as TGTGCCAGCAGCTCGAGGGCTAGCGGGGGAACCGGGGAGCTGTTTTTT.

This clone was detected a few times. This sequence joins TRBV11-2 and TRBJ2-7, with 12 bases fitting TRBD2. The germline CDR1 and CDR2 sequences are SGHAT and FQNNGV. Trimming took 5 bases from V and 2 from J; bases not matched to a gene: 1. The CDR3 extends over 14 amino acids. CDR3 protein: CASSPSGGAYEQYF. DNA for the CDR3: TGTGCCAGCAGCCCTAGCGGGGGGGCCTACGAGCAGTACTTC.

The chain carries TRBV7-9 and TRBJ2-3; a weak D match, TRBD1 (6 bases). This CDR3 spans 15 amino acids. Germline V gene data show CDR1 as SEHNR and CDR2 as FQNEAQ (reference sequence). Trimming stripped 0 bases from V and 1 base from J, with 8 bases between. CDR3 sequence reads: CASSLAPGGTDTQYF. CDR3 DNA: TGTGCCAGCAGCTTAGCGCCAGGGGGCACAGATACGCAGTATTTT. Filled out from reference TRBV7-9 and TRBJ2-3, the complete variable domain reads DTGVSQNPRHKITKRGQNVTFRCDPISEHNRLYWYRQTLGQGPEFLTYFQNEAQLEKSRLLSDRFSAERPKGSFSTLEIQRTEQGDSAMYLCASSLAPGGTDTQYFGPGTRLTVL.

This chain joins TRBV9 and TRBJ2-3; TRBD2 matches at 15 bases. From germline, CDR1 is SGDLS and CDR2 YYNGEE. J gave up 1 base and V 4 bases, and 7 bases lay outside the gene matches. This CDR3 has 18 residues. CDR3: CASSPGLAGGLRTDTQYF. The CDR3 DNA is TGTGCCAGCAGCCCGGGACTAGCGGGGGGCCTACGCACAGATACGCAGTATTTT. Full variable domain (remainder filled in from reference TRBV9 and TRBJ2-3): DSGVTQTPKHLITATGQRVTLRCSPRSGDLSVYWYQQSLDQGLQFLIQYYNGEERAKGNILERFSAQQFPDLHSELNLSSLELGDSALYFCASSPGLAGGLRTDTQYFGPGTRLTVL.